The 12 T cell receptor beta chains reported below all come from one sample, sequenced in a study of blood T cell repertoires in COVID-19 (dated by TCRdb to about 2020). Library prep was done by the immunoSEQ multiplex PCR assay. The table comes from immuneACCESS by way of TCRdb, which keeps in-frame sequences with V and J called. Part of the clones is missing from these tables; in studies checked, under half for an unresolved V gene and the rest for unknown reasons. In this sample the table shows fewer than 250,000 clones, roughly 85% of which occur a single time. 3% to 4% of the sample rests with the top ten. The sequencing input was PBMCs or T cells enriched from blood (not recorded which). These receptors all come from a woman aged 40 to 50 who had been exposed to COVID-19.

The chain recombines TRBV19 with TRBJ1-2; maybe TRBD1 (6 bases). Germline lookup yields CDR1 LNHDA and CDR2 SQIVND (reference sequence). The CDR3 covers 12 residues. V lost 4 bases and J lost 7, with 10 bases in between. The CDR3 here is CASSTLQGGYTF. CDR3 DNA sequence: TGTGCCAGTAGTACCCTACAGGGTGGCTACACCTTC.

The genes are TRBV2 and TRBJ2-3, with TRBD1 matching over 9 bases. The germline gives CDR1 SNHLY, CDR2 FYNNEI. The junction had 5 bases not matched to a gene; V was cut back by 8 bases and J by 5 bases. The CDR3 sequence is 13 residues long. CDR3 DNA: TGTGCCAGCCAGGGACAGGGTAAAGATACGCAGTATTTT. Translating it yields CASQGQGKDTQYF. Complete variable domain (other parts from reference TRBV2 and TRBJ2-3): EPEVTQTPSHQVTQMGQEVILRCVPISNHLYFYWYRQILGQKVEFLVSFYNNEISEKSEIFDDQFSVERPDGSNFTLKIRSTKLEDSAMYFCASQGQGKDTQYFGPGTRLTVL.

This clone was observed a few times. This chain links TRBV7-2 with TRBJ2-7; TRBD1 aligns across 7 bases. CDR1 is SGHTA, CDR2 FQGNSA, per germline. J was trimmed by 3 bases and V by 7 bases; bases with no gene match: 9. The length of the CDR3 is 14 residues. This CDR3 reads CASTPRGQSYEQYF. CDR3 nucleotide sequence: TGTGCCAGCACCCCCCGGGGACAGAGCTACGAGCAGTACTTC.

The J gene is TRBJ1-2, the V gene TRBV5-4, with 10 bases lining up with TRBD1. V gave up 4 bases and J gave up 7 bases; unmatched junction bases: 10. The CDR3 runs to 15 residues. CDR1 is SGHNT, CDR2 YYREEE, per germline (reference sequence). The CDR3: CASSPSRGQGSGYTF. In DNA, the CDR3 is TGTGCCAGCAGCCCATCCCGGGGACAGGGGTCTGGCTACACCTTC.

This chain joins TRBV5-6 and TRBJ2-5; the D is unclear. There are 12 residues in the CDR3. Germline values: CDR1 SGHDT, CDR2 YYEEEE. Trimming took 3 bases from V and 5 from J, leaving 8 bases between them. The CDR3 here is CASSSLPETQYF. The CDR3 DNA follows: TGTGCCAGCAGCTCTCTCCCGGAGACCCAGTACTTC.

The chain recombines TRBV4-2 with TRBJ2-1, with TRBD2 matching over 12 bases. Germline lookup yields CDR1 LGHNA and CDR2 YNFKEQ. This CDR3 spans 18 amino acids. V lost 0 bases and J lost 1; bases outside the gene matches: 4. The CDR3 protein is CASSQDPSGGASYNEQFF. CDR3 in DNA: TGTGCCAGCAGCCAAGACCCTAGCGGGGGGGCGTCCTACAATGAGCAGTTCTTC.

This chain links TRBV4-1 with TRBJ1-1; TRBD1 is a possible D gene (5 bases). CDR1 is MGHRA, CDR2 YSYEKL, per germline. CDR3 length: 13 residues. V was trimmed by 2 bases and J by 1 base, leaving 5 bases between them. CDR3 bases: TGCGCCAGCAGCCAAACAGGGAACACTGAAGCTTTCTTT. Protein sequence: CASSQTGNTEAFF.

V gene TRBV4-2 combines with J gene TRBJ2-7; 7 nucleotides agree with TRBD1. This CDR3 has 16 residues. Trimming at V came to 1 base and at J to 9 bases, leaving 15 bases not matched to a gene. Germline assignment: CDR1 LGHNA and CDR2 YNFKEQ. DNA for the CDR3: TGTGCCAGCAGCCAAGGGGAGTGGGATGGGGCAGGGGGGCAGTACTTC. This sequence encodes CASSQGEWDGAGGQYF.

The J gene is TRBJ1-2, the V gene TRBV28; 7 nucleotides agree with TRBD1. Germline assignment: CDR1 MDHEN and CDR2 SYDVKM. Trimming took 3 bases from V and 13 from J; bases not matched to a gene: 11. This CDR3 is built from 13 residues. The CDR3 DNA follows: TGTGCCAGCAGTTTTCCCGGGACAGCGTCTATCACCTTC. As protein: CASSFPGTASITF.

V gene TRBV28 combines with J gene TRBJ1-1; 10 positions agree with TRBD1. The CDR3 totals 15 residues. After removal of 8 bases from V and 1 base from J, the junction contained 7 bases not matched to a gene. Germline assignment: CDR1 MDHEN and CDR2 SYDVKM. CDR3 nucleotide sequence: TGTGCCAGCGGCGGACAGGGGGTTTCGAACACTGAAGCTTTCTTT. Protein: CASGGQGVSNTEAFF.

CDR3 sequence reads: CASSFGGAYQETQYF. CDR3 DNA: TGCGCCAGCAGCTTCGGCGGGGCGTACCAAGAGACCCAGTACTTC. V and J are TRBV5-1 and TRBJ2-5; weak D call: TRBD2 (6 bases). Germline lookup yields CDR1 SGHRS and CDR2 YFSETQ. This CDR3 is built from 15 residues. Trimming took off 2 bases at V and 0 bases at J, with 11 bases between the two ends.

This chain joins TRBV10-3 and TRBJ2-3, with 9 positions matching TRBD1. After removal of 9 bases from V and 6 bases from J, the junction contained 13 bases not matched to a gene. CDR1 ENHRY and CDR2 SYGVKD come from the germline V gene. The CDR3 has 15 amino acids. CDR3 in DNA: TGTGCCATAGCGCTACAGGGGGCTGCTGGTGATACGCAGTATTTT. Its protein product is CAIALQGAAGDTQYF.